The next 9 T cell receptor beta chains were all read from a single sample in a study of T cells after yellow fever vaccination (dated by TCRdb to about 2019). Reading the label with the study, this specimen's treatment or condition is: live attenuated yellow fever vaccine strain. The method was 5' RACE. TCRdb lists the instrument as Illumina HiSeq 2500. The public sequencing data were trimmed at Q25 with fastp and processed into clonotypes with MiXCR by TCRdb, which kept only in-frame beta chains. One record per CDR3 amino acid sequence lists the most common genes and DNA. For this sample the table gives approximately 300,000 distinct CDR3 sequences, of which 10% to 15% were detected only once. 0.45% to 0.65% of the sample rests with the top ten. The source was CD4+ T cells sorted from PBMCs, collected 45 days after the yellow fever booster vaccination. The source of these receptors is a man aged 25-45 years who received the YFV17D yellow fever vaccine.

This rearrangement joins TRBV7-9 to TRBJ2-1, with 8 bases that match TRBD2. This CDR3 is 17 amino acids long. The germline gives CDR1 SEHNR, CDR2 FQNEAQ (reference sequence). V shed 5 bases and J 4 bases; nucleotides not matched to a gene: 13. The CDR3 spells CASSTRAGEAGYNEQFF. The CDR3, as DNA: TGTGCCAGCAGCACCCGAGCGGGGGAGGCGGGATACAATGAGCAGTTCTTC.

This clonotype was counted only a few times. The chain joins TRBV7-9 to TRBJ2-1; D remains ambiguous. Trimming removed 2 bases at V and 4 bases at J, with 9 bases between. The CDR3 length is 14 residues. The V gene's germline CDR1 is SEHNR and CDR2 FQNEAQ (reference sequence). The CDR3 bases are TGTGCCAGCAGCTTATCTGCCGGTTACAATGAGCAGTTCTTC. Protein product: CASSLSAGYNEQFF.

This rearrangement joins TRBV9 to TRBJ1-2; D is unclear. Trimming left V 4 bases short and J 2 bases short, with 12 bases between. The CDR3 has 14 amino acids. Germline V gives CDR1 SGDLS, CDR2 YYNGEE. CDR3: CASSPLLENYGYTF. CDR3 DNA: TGTGCCAGCAGCCCCCTTTTAGAGAACTATGGCTACACCTTC.

In its sample, this clonotype was seen a few times. The chain uses TRBV6-2 or TRBV6-3 and TRBJ2-2; D may be TRBD2 (5 bases). Germline assignment: CDR1 MNHEY and CDR2 SVGEGT. V lost 4 bases to trimming and J lost 3 bases, with 6 bases between them. The CDR3 is 13 residues long. CDR3 sequence: CASSFGDTGELFF. CDR3 sequence (DNA): TGTGCCAGCAGTTTCGGGGACACCGGGGAGCTGTTTTTT.

The chain combines TRBV7-2 with TRBJ2-1, with D possibly called TRBD1 or TRBD2 (6 bases each). V was pared by 3 bases and J by 3 bases, with 15 bases between. This CDR3 region has 16 residues. In germline, CDR1 is SGHTA, CDR2 FQGNSA. CDR3 DNA: TGTGCCAGCAGCTTGGGGGCGGGGAAAGTCTACAATGAGCAGTTCTTC. This sequence encodes CASSLGAGKVYNEQFF.

The V and J genes are TRBV20-1 and TRBJ2-5, with D maybe TRBD1 (6 bases). The CDR3 has 13 amino acids. In germline, CDR1 is DFQATT, CDR2 SNEGSKA (reference sequence). The V gene lost 6 bases and the J gene lost 4 bases, with 15 bases spanning the gap. The CDR3 spells CSAVRGRGETQYF. CDR3 DNA: TGCAGTGCCGTACGGGGCAGGGGAGAGACCCAGTACTTC.

The V gene is TRBV4-2, the J gene TRBJ2-5, with a possible D match to TRBD2 (6 bases). The CDR3 runs 14 residues. V was shortened by 3 bases and J by 5 bases, with 13 bases between the two germline ends. Germline V gene lookup returns CDR1 LGHNA and CDR2 YNFKEQ. In DNA, the CDR3 is TGTGCCAGCAGCCAGGGAGGACTGAGCGAGACCCAGTACTTC. This sequence encodes CASSQGGLSETQYF.

The table lists this clonotype with a few counts. V usage is TRBV7-2 and J usage is TRBJ2-1; 14 bases map to TRBD2. The CDR3 length is 19 residues. The V gene end was trimmed by 0 bases and the J gene end by 7 bases; junction bases not matched to a gene: 11. Germline CDR1 is SGHTA and CDR2 is FQGNSA. Here the CDR3 reads CASSLAHWGTSGRVNEQFF. The CDR3 nucleotides read TGTGCCAGCAGCTTAGCGCACTGGGGGACTAGCGGGAGAGTTAATGAGCAGTTCTTC.

V and J are TRBV7-9 and TRBJ2-5; D is unclear. The CDR3 loop spans 15 amino acids. V lost 5 bases to trimming and J lost 3 bases, with 16 bases between them. Germline lookup yields CDR1 SEHNR and CDR2 FQNEAQ (reference sequence). In DNA form, the CDR3 reads TGTGCCAGCAGCGAAGACGAGGCTTTGAAAGAGACCCAGTACTTC. It is translated as CASSEDEALKETQYF.